The 20 T cell receptor beta chains presented below share a single source sample, sequenced in a study of blood T cell repertoires in COVID-19. Generated by immunoSEQ multiplex PCR, the TCRdb table keeps only in-frame clones and is missing some. Among around 50,000 clones listed, more than 75% were seen once. Material for sequencing was peripheral blood. The source of these receptors is a woman older than 75 with acute or convalescent COVID-19.

The chain links TRBV5-1 to TRBJ1-1; no clear D. The CDR3 extends over 14 amino acids. Trimming removed 0 bases at V and 4 bases at J, with 10 bases between. The germline CDR1 and CDR2 sequences are SGHRS and YFSETQ. CDR3: CASSLGGSGTEAFF. CDR3 nucleotide sequence: TGCGCCAGCAGCTTGGGTGGTTCCGGCACTGAAGCTTTCTTT.

The chain joins TRBV12-3 or TRBV12-4 to TRBJ1-1; 7 bases match TRBD1. V was clipped by 6 bases and J by 10 bases; unmatched bases: 8. The CDR3 runs to 12 residues. CDR3 region: CASSRAPGGAFF. The CDR3 nucleotides read TGTGCCAGCAGCCGCGCTCCAGGGGGAGCTTTCTTT.

V is TRBV18 and J is TRBJ2-1, with TRBD2 identical over 7 bases. J gave up 5 bases and V 6 bases, and 10 bases lay outside the gene matches. CDR1 and CDR2 (germline): KGHSH, LQKENI. The CDR3 is 15 amino acids. Here the CDR3 DNA reads TGTGCCAGCTCTACAACTAGCGACGGGGACAATGAGCAGTTCTTC. Its protein is CASSTTSDGDNEQFF. Filled out from reference TRBV18 and TRBJ2-1, the complete variable domain reads NAGVMQNPRHLVRRRGQEARLRCSPMKGHSHVYWYRQLPEEGLKFMVYLQKENIIDESGMPKERFSAEFPKEGPSILRIQQVVRGDSAAYFCASSTTSDGDNEQFFGPGTRLTVL.

V usage is TRBV4-1 and J usage is TRBJ1-1; no reliable D call. V was shortened by 2 bases and J by 1 base, with 11 bases between the two germline ends. The germline V gene has CDR1 MGHRA and CDR2 YSYEKL. This CDR3 comprises 15 residues. The CDR3 nucleotides are TGCGCCAGCAGCCAATCCGTTTCAGAGAACACTGAAGCTTTCTTT. Translation gives CASSQSVSENTEAFF.

The gene calls are TRBV6-5 and TRBJ1-2, with D possibly matching TRBD1 (6 bases). Germline lookup yields CDR1 MNHEY and CDR2 SVGAGI. This CDR3 is 15 amino acids long. Trimming took 6 bases from V and 3 from J, leaving 17 bases between them. Here the CDR3 DNA reads TGTGCCAGCAGCCGAGGGAAGGGGGTCTACTATGGCTACACCTTC. Its translation: CASSRGKGVYYGYTF.

The chain links TRBV10-2 to TRBJ2-3; D uncertain. The V gene's germline CDR1 is WSHSY and CDR2 SAAADI. V lost 3 bases to trimming and J lost 11 bases, with 12 bases between them. The CDR3 runs 12 residues. The CDR3 nucleotides read TGCGCCAGCAGTGAAATCTCCGGGTTGCAGTATTTT. Amino acids: CASSEISGLQYF.

The chain has TRBV5-1 and TRBJ2-3; a weak D match, TRBD2 (5 bases). With 4 bases removed from V and 3 bases from J, the gap between germline ends came to 12 bases. This CDR3 region has 14 residues. The germline gives CDR1 SGHRS, CDR2 YFSETQ. The CDR3: CASSRTPGTDTQYF. The CDR3 DNA sequence: TGCGCCAGCAGCAGGACGCCGGGGACAGATACGCAGTATTTT.

V and J are TRBV7-2 and TRBJ2-3; D is ambiguous. V lost 5 bases to trimming and J lost 5 bases, with 8 bases between them. This CDR3 comprises 12 residues. Germline assignment: CDR1 SGHTA and CDR2 FQGNSA. In DNA form, the CDR3 reads TGTGCCAGCAGCGAGTCCTTAGATACGCAGTATTTT. Translation gives CASSESLDTQYF.

In this sample, this clone is medium-sized. The chain links TRBV2 to TRBJ2-5; D perhaps matches TRBD2 (6 bases). The ends were cut back, 6 bases at V and 2 bases at J, with 10 bases in the middle. CDR1 SNHLY and CDR2 FYNNEI come from the germline V gene. CDR3 length: 13 residues. The chain's CDR3 is CASSRDFQETQYF. CDR3 DNA: TGTGCCAGCAGCAGGGACTTTCAAGAGACCCAGTACTTC.

This chain joins TRBV14 and TRBJ1-6; D remains ambiguous. CDR3 length: 14 amino acids. V dropped 0 bases and J dropped 7 bases, with 7 bases sitting between them. CDR1 and CDR2 (germline): SGHDN, FVKESK. The DNA for the CDR3 is TGTGCCAGCAGCCAAGATTCGGGGAATTCACCCCTCCACTTT. Its protein is CASSQDSGNSPLHF.

The chain uses TRBV29-1 and TRBJ1-2, with D possibly TRBD1 on 6 matching bases. The V end lost 4 bases, the J end lost 0 bases, and 9 bases lay between the germline ends. This CDR3 contains 13 residues. Germline V gene sequence: CDR1 SQVTM, CDR2 ANQGSEA. The CDR3 nucleotides read TGCAGCGTTGTTGGGGGCACTAACTATGGCTACACCTTC. Its translation is CSVVGGTNYGYTF.

The V call is TRBV10-3, the J call TRBJ2-1, with D perhaps matching TRBD1 (6 bases). Looked up from germline, CDR1 is ENHRY and CDR2 is SYGVKD. V was cut by 6 bases and J by 5 bases, with 11 bases left in between. The CDR3 spans 13 residues. The CDR3 here is CAISREGDNEQFF. In DNA form, the CDR3 reads TGTGCCATCAGCCGTGAGGGGGACAATGAGCAGTTCTTC.

This chain links TRBV7-2 with TRBJ2-7, with D possibly TRBD2 on 7 matching bases. V lost 7 bases, J lost 4 bases, and 11 bases lay in between. The CDR3 is 12 residues long. CDR1 SGHTA and CDR2 FQGNSA come from the germline V gene. The CDR3 region is CASKGGGYEQYF. The CDR3 nucleotides are TGTGCCAGCAAGGGAGGGGGGTACGAGCAGTACTTC.

The V and J genes are TRBV6-5 and TRBJ1-2; TRBD1 is a possible D gene (5 bases). The ends were cut back, 5 bases at V and 5 bases at J, with 12 bases in the middle. The germline CDR1 and CDR2 sequences are MNHEY and SVGAGI. The CDR3 runs 13 residues. The CDR3 region is CASSPGGRYGYTF. The CDR3 DNA follows: TGTGCCAGCAGTCCGGGGGGTAGGTATGGCTACACCTTC.

This rearrangement joins TRBV29-1 to TRBJ2-3, with D tentatively TRBD1 (6 bases). This CDR3 spans 15 amino acids. The V gene lost 3 bases and the J gene lost 4 bases, with 17 bases spanning the gap. Germline V gene sequence: CDR1 SQVTM, CDR2 ANQGSEA. CDR3 amino acids: CSVEPGPQGPDTQYF. The CDR3 bases are TGCAGCGTTGAGCCGGGCCCTCAGGGGCCAGATACGCAGTATTTT.

The chain carries TRBV10-3 and TRBJ1-3; D possibly corresponds to TRBD1 (6 bases). This CDR3 region has 14 residues. Germline V lookup: CDR1 ENHRY, CDR2 SYGVKD. Trimming stripped 4 bases from V and 7 bases from J, with 14 bases between. CDR3 sequence: CAISGAGAANTIYF. CDR3 coding DNA: TGTGCCATCAGTGGGGCAGGGGCGGCCAACACCATATATTTT.

This chain joins TRBV11-2 and TRBJ1-2; 9 bases map to TRBD1. V lost 4 bases and J lost 6; bases outside the gene matches: 3. The germline CDR1 and CDR2 sequences are SGHAT and FQNNGV. The CDR3 is 13 amino acids. The CDR3, as DNA: TGTGCCAGCAGCTCCGGGACAGGGCATGGCTACACCTTC. Translating it yields CASSSGTGHGYTF.

The chain combines TRBV2 with TRBJ2-1, with 8 bases that match TRBD1. This CDR3 is built from 14 residues. CDR1 SNHLY and CDR2 FYNNEI come from the germline V gene. Losses at the gene ends were 6 bases for V and 0 bases for J; bases not matched to a gene: 1. CDR3 residues: CASRDRVSYNEQFF. The CDR3 DNA follows: TGTGCCAGCAGGGACAGGGTCTCCTACAATGAGCAGTTCTTC. Combining the CDR3 with reference TRBV2 and TRBJ2-1 gives the whole variable domain EPEVTQTPSHQVTQMGQEVILRCVPISNHLYFYWYRQILGQKVEFLVSFYNNEISEKSEIFDDQFSVERPDGSNFTLKIRSTKLEDSAMYFCASRDRVSYNEQFFGPGTRLTVL.

This clone was seen only once. The chain has TRBV12-5 and TRBJ2-7; a possible D gene is TRBD1 (6 bases). This CDR3 comprises 12 residues. The germline V gene has CDR1 LGHNT and CDR2 FRNRAP. V was pared by 6 bases and J by 7 bases, with 13 bases between. The CDR3 reads CASGAGVGEQYF. The CDR3 region has the DNA TGTGCTAGTGGAGCAGGGGTAGGAGAGCAGTACTTC.

This clone showed up just once. J is TRBJ1-5 and V is TRBV27, with a tentative D call TRBD1 (6 bases). There are 13 residues in the CDR3. CDR1 is MNHEY and CDR2 is SMNVEV in the germline V gene (reference sequence). Trimming pared 8 bases from V and 6 bases from J, leaving 14 bases between. CDR3 sequence: CASYQGRGQPQHF. As DNA, the CDR3 is TGTGCCAGCTATCAGGGGAGAGGTCAGCCCCAGCATTTT.